This record covers a single T cell receptor (beta chain). The antigen is undetermined. Time point noted: persistent/refractory GD, antithyroid drugs over 5 years with positive TRAb. The TCR library was prepared using RNA isolated from PBMCs. The authors diagnosed Graves' disease using American Thyroid Association guidelines. This sample is drawn from a study of regulatory T cells in long-lasting Graves disease. Across the whole study: The study counted Graves' disease as persistent given over 5 years of antithyroid drugs and positive TSH receptor antibodies. General study findings and limits: Thyroid tissue went unexamined; only peripheral blood was analyzed.

Arm-PCR with iRepertoire HTBI primers amplified the CDR3 regions for these TCR beta libraries. TCRdb reanalysed the multiplex PCR reads using MiXCR and keeps one entry per CDR3 protein. The table includes around 430,000 distinct CDR3 sequences, 22% detected once. The length of the CDR3 is 15 residues. V lost 2 bases to trimming and J lost 1 base, with 12 bases between them. Germline CDR1 reads SGHKS; CDR2 reads YYEKEE (reference sequence). V usage is TRBV5-5 and J usage is TRBJ1-1, with a weak D call TRBD1 (5 bases). The starting material was peripheral blood mononuclear cells (PBMCs), obtained when the disease was refractory, from a patient treated with antithyroid drugs. The receptor was derived from a female donor with Graves disease. The CDR3 coding sequence is TGTGCCAGCAGCTTCTCGGGACGGTGGAACACTGAAGCTTTCTTT. Translating gives CASSFSGRWNTEAFF.